Following are 30 T cell receptor beta chains from one sample sequenced in a study of CD8 T cells in ankylosing spondylitis. Findings and caveats of the study: Ankylosing spondylitis blood appeared to carry a characteristic TCR beta motif of roughly eight highly homologous variants.

These TCRs' antigens remain unknown. TCRdb processed the 5' RACE reads anew with MiXCR; each CDR3 protein has one entry. The sample records fewer than 550,000 distinct CDR3 sequences, over 4% being singletons. Sequenced: blood, either unsorted or a sorted T cell fraction (not recorded which). These receptors all come from a male donor with ankylosing spondylitis.

This clonotype was observed many times. The gene calls are TRBV9 and TRBJ2-3; D remains ambiguous. This CDR3 spans 14 amino acids. With 1 base removed from V and 2 bases from J, the gap between germline ends came to 8 bases. Germline CDR1 is SGDLS and CDR2 is YYNGEE. In DNA, the CDR3 is TGTGCCAGCAGCGTAAGTGGCCTCACAGATACGCAGTATTTT. Residues: CASSVSGLTDTQYF.

This clonotype came up a few times. The chain employs TRBV5-1 and TRBJ2-3, with D possibly TRBD2 on 6 matching bases. Trimming took off 0 bases at V and 3 bases at J, with 11 bases between the two ends. This CDR3 has 15 residues. The germline CDR1 and CDR2 sequences are SGHRS and YFSETQ. This CDR3 is CASSLGGVTTDTQYF. The CDR3 DNA is TGCGCCAGCAGCTTGGGGGGGGTAACGACAGATACGCAGTATTTT.

This clonotype has more than one count but fewer than ten. This rearrangement joins TRBV7-9 to TRBJ2-7, with D tentatively TRBD1 or TRBD2 (5 bases each). Germline CDR1 reads SEHNR; CDR2 reads FQNEAQ (reference sequence). This CDR3 contains 16 residues. V was cut by 5 bases and J by 3 bases, with 20 bases left in between. CDR3 residues: CASSDNPGTGSYEQYF. Here the CDR3 DNA reads TGTGCCAGCAGCGACAACCCCGGGACGGGGAGCTACGAGCAGTACTTC.

The V gene is TRBV6-1, the J gene TRBJ1-1; D might be TRBD1 (5 bases). Germline V gene sequence: CDR1 MNHNS, CDR2 SASEGT. The CDR3 loop spans 15 amino acids. V was shortened by 11 bases and J by 3 bases, with 22 bases between the two germline ends. Here the CDR3 DNA reads TGTGCCGCAATCTTTGGGGGATTTAAGGACACTGAAGCTTTCTTT. Protein: CAAIFGGFKDTEAFF.

This clonotype was picked up many times. The chain has TRBV5-6 and TRBJ2-3, with a weak D call TRBD2 (6 bases). Germline V gives CDR1 SGHDT, CDR2 YYEEEE. Trimming shortened V by 1 base and J by 5 bases, and 20 bases separated the two germline ends. The CDR3 is 17 amino acids. This chain's CDR3 is CASSLTSFSFQGDTQYF. The DNA for the CDR3 is TGTGCCAGCAGCTTGACTAGCTTTAGTTTTCAGGGAGATACGCAGTATTTT.

This clonotype has at least ten counts. The rearrangement joins TRBV27 to TRBJ1-1; 8 bases agree with TRBD1. CDR1 MNHEY and CDR2 SMNVEV come from the germline V gene (reference sequence). Trimming at V came to 0 bases and at J to 4 bases, leaving 13 bases not matched to a gene. CDR3 size: 18 residues. DNA of the CDR3: TGTGCCAGCAGTTTATCGGCCTCTCTCAGGGGGCCTGGCACTGAAGCTTTCTTT. This codes for CASSLSASLRGPGTEAFF.

This clonotype was picked up many times. Written as DNA, the CDR3 is TGTGCCATGGGTCGGGGGGGTGAGACCCAGTACTTC. Translating gives CAMGRGGETQYF. The chain combines TRBV24-1 with TRBJ2-5; 8 positions agree with TRBD2. The CDR3 totals 12 residues. The germline gives CDR1 KGHDR, CDR2 SFDVKD. V shed 11 bases and J 5 bases; nucleotides not matched to a gene: 6.

This clonotype has ten or more counts. CDR3 protein: CASSESGHTGELFF. The CDR3, as DNA: TGTGCCAGCAGTGAATCGGGGCACACCGGGGAGCTGTTTTTT. V is TRBV6-1 and J is TRBJ2-2; D possibly matches TRBD1 or TRBD2 (5 bases each). In germline, CDR1 is MNHNS, CDR2 SASEGT. The CDR3 is 14 residues long. Trimming removed 2 bases from V and 3 bases from J, with 7 bases in between.

This clonotype was detected ten times or more. The chain uses TRBV20-1 and TRBJ2-7, with D possibly called TRBD1 or TRBD2 (6 bases each). The CDR3 is 14 residues long. From germline, CDR1 is DFQATT and CDR2 SNEGSKA (reference sequence). The V gene lost 0 bases and the J gene lost 7 bases, with 16 bases spanning the gap. This CDR3 is CSARDSWGAQEQYF. In DNA, the CDR3 is TGCAGTGCTAGAGACTCCTGGGGGGCGCAGGAGCAGTACTTC.

This clonotype showed up just a few times. The chain links TRBV11-2 to TRBJ2-7; possibly TRBD1 or TRBD2 for D (6 bases each). Looked up from germline, CDR1 is SGHAT and CDR2 is FQNNGV. V was clipped by 8 bases and J by 0 bases, with 17 bases between them. CDR3 length equals 15 residues. This CDR3 is CASRPGAGNSYEQYF. CDR3 DNA sequence: TGTGCCAGCCGGCCAGGGGCGGGAAACTCCTACGAGCAGTACTTC.

At least ten counts were recorded for this clonotype. The chain is built from TRBV29-1 and TRBJ1-1; the D gene is possibly TRBD1 (6 bases). Germline V gives CDR1 SQVTM, CDR2 ANQGSEA. Trimming cost V 7 bases and J 0 bases, with 12 bases left between them. This CDR3 is built from 13 residues. The CDR3 DNA follows: TGCAGCGGAACAGGGACGGTGAACACTGAAGCTTTCTTT. Translated: CSGTGTVNTEAFF.

This clonotype was recorded many times. At one end the junction does not follow the germline gene, possibly because of a read error. CDR3 loop: CASSLGRADTQYF. The CDR3 nucleotides are TGCGCCAGCAGCTTGGGGAGGGCAGATACGCAGTATTTT. V and J are TRBV11-1 and TRBJ2-3; 7 bases align to TRBD2. The germline gives CDR1 SGHAT, CDR2 FQDESV (reference sequence). The CDR3 is 13 residues long.

This clonotype was picked up many times. The genes are TRBV20-1 and TRBJ2-5; 11 bases are shared with TRBD2. J was trimmed by 5 bases and V by 6 bases; bases with no gene match: 5. Germline V gene data show CDR1 as DFQATT and CDR2 as SNEGSKA (reference sequence). This CDR3 has 13 amino acids. The CDR3 region is CSAGTSGGETQYF. As DNA, the CDR3 is TGCAGTGCCGGGACTAGCGGAGGGGAGACCCAGTACTTC.

This clonotype was observed a few times. This sequence joins TRBV28 and TRBJ1-1; the D gene is possibly TRBD1 (5 bases). The CDR3 runs to 14 residues. V lost 7 bases to trimming and J lost 0 bases, with 12 bases between them. Germline V lookup: CDR1 MDHEN, CDR2 SYDVKM. This chain's CDR3 is CASTLGGLNTEAFF. CDR3 coding DNA: TGTGCCAGCACTCTTGGGGGGTTGAACACTGAAGCTTTCTTT. Using reference TRBV28 and TRBJ1-1 for the parts outside the CDR3, the full variable domain is DVKVTQSSRYLVKRTGEKVFLECVQDMDHENMFWYRQDPGLGLRLIYFSYDVKMKEKGDIPEGYSVSREKKERFSLILESASTNQTSMYLCASTLGGLNTEAFFGQGTRLTVV.

This clonotype showed up many times. V gene TRBV4-1 combines with J gene TRBJ2-7, with D perhaps matching TRBD1 or TRBD2 (5 bases each). V lost 4 bases, J lost 2 bases, and 12 bases lay in between. This CDR3 has 14 residues. Germline CDR1 reads MGHRA; CDR2 reads YSYEKL. CDR3 residues: CASSRGTLTYEQYF. The CDR3 bases are TGCGCCAGCAGCCGGGGGACCCTGACCTACGAGCAGTACTTC.

The table lists this clonotype with many counts. V is TRBV21-1 and J is TRBJ2-5; no DNA check was done on the table's D call, TRBD2. TRBV21-1 is described as a pseudogene. CDR3 length: 16 residues. In DNA, the CDR3 is TGTGCCAGCAGCTCCCTAGGGCCTAGCGGGAGGGAGACCCAGTACTTC. Its protein product is CASSSLGPSGRETQYF.

This clonotype was counted between two and nine times. The gene calls are TRBV20-1 and TRBJ1-1; 9 nucleotides align to TRBD1. Germline CDR1 is DFQATT and CDR2 is SNEGSKA (reference sequence). V lost 3 bases to trimming and J lost 3 bases; unmatched junction nucleotides: 5. The length of the CDR3 is 14 residues. CDR3 DNA sequence: TGCAGTGCTAGCCCCCGGACAGGGGACACTGAAGCTTTCTTT. This sequence encodes CSASPRTGDTEAFF.

This chain connects TRBV6-2 or TRBV6-3 to TRBJ2-7, with 10 bases fitting TRBD2. V shed 8 bases, J shed 2 bases, and the junction held 9 bases outside the gene matches. The CDR3 has 15 residues. The germline V gene encodes CDR1 MNHEY and CDR2 SVGEGT. In nucleotides, the CDR3 is TGTGCCAGCTCCCCCACAGCGGGAGGGCCCTACGAGCAGTACTTC. Translating gives CASSPTAGGPYEQYF.

The rearrangement joins TRBV5-4 to TRBJ2-1, with 8 bases matching TRBD2. The CDR3 contains 15 residues. CDR1 and CDR2 (germline): SGHNT, YYREEE (reference sequence). V lost 3 bases to trimming and J lost 6 bases; unmatched junction nucleotides: 8. The CDR3 nucleotides are TGTGCCAGCAGCTGGCCGGGACTAGGCTTCAATGAGCAGTTCTTC. This translates into CASSWPGLGFNEQFF.

This clonotype has at least ten counts. The V gene is TRBV18, the J gene TRBJ2-3; the match to TRBD2 covers 15 bases. V was pared by 0 bases and J by 5 bases, with 0 bases of the junction left unmatched. The CDR3 extends over 16 amino acids. The germline gives CDR1 KGHSH, CDR2 LQKENI. Here the CDR3 reads CASSPPGLAGGDTQYF. Here the CDR3 DNA reads TGTGCCAGCTCACCACCGGGACTAGCGGGAGGAGATACGCAGTATTTT.

The chain combines TRBV2 with TRBJ1-2; 10 nucleotides match TRBD1. This CDR3 is 15 amino acids long. Germline V gives CDR1 SNHLY, CDR2 FYNNEI. Trimming at V came to 6 bases and at J to 3 bases, leaving 7 bases not matched to a gene. This CDR3 is CASRSGQGGHYGYTF. The CDR3 DNA reads TGTGCCAGCAGATCAGGACAGGGGGGGCACTATGGCTACACCTTC.

Many counts were recorded for this clonotype. The chain is built from TRBV7-8 and TRBJ1-6; 7 nucleotides match TRBD1. V shed 5 bases, J shed 7 bases, and the junction held 8 bases outside the gene matches. The CDR3 sequence is 15 residues long. The germline gives CDR1 SGHVS, CDR2 FQNEAQ. For the CDR3, the DNA is TGTGCCAGCAGCCCCAAAGGGGGCCGCAATTCACCCCTCCACTTT. It codes for CASSPKGGRNSPLHF.

V and J are TRBV5-1 and TRBJ2-3, with D unresolved. With 2 bases removed from V and 0 bases from J, the gap between germline ends came to 7 bases. From germline, CDR1 is SGHRS and CDR2 YFSETQ. This CDR3 region has 14 residues. CDR3 nucleotide sequence: TGCGCCAGCAGCTTTGGATCTAGCACAGATACGCAGTATTTT. This encodes CASSFGSSTDTQYF.

This clonotype was seen a handful of times. This chain links TRBV4-3 with TRBJ1-5; D not certain. V lost 0 bases to trimming and J lost 2 bases, with 11 bases between them. Germline CDR1 and CDR2: LGHNA and YSLEER. The CDR3 loop spans 16 amino acids. The CDR3 nucleotides are TGCGCCAGCAGCCAAGATCTGAGGTACGGCAATCAGCCCCAGCATTTT. Translating gives CASSQDLRYGNQPQHF.

This clonotype was observed many times. The rearrangement uses TRBV20-1 and TRBJ2-7; D perhaps matches TRBD1 (5 bases). The CDR3 totals 15 residues. Trimming shortened V by 0 bases and J by 4 bases, and 16 bases separated the two germline ends. Germline CDR1 and CDR2: DFQATT and SNEGSKA (reference sequence). The CDR3 reads CSARDHRPTWYEQYF. The CDR3 DNA reads TGCAGTGCTAGAGATCACAGGCCAACGTGGTACGAGCAGTACTTC.

This clonotype was counted at least ten times. The genes are TRBV4-1 and TRBJ2-7; D not resolved. The CDR3 is made up of 14 amino acids. V was pared by 1 base and J by 2 bases, with 9 bases between. Germline assignment: CDR1 MGHRA and CDR2 YSYEKL. The DNA for the CDR3 is TGCGCCAGCAGCCAAGCCAGACCCCCCTACGAGCAGTACTTC. This encodes CASSQARPPYEQYF.

The chain is built from TRBV14 and TRBJ2-7; tentative D call: TRBD1 (5 bases). The germline V and J ends were trimmed by 2 bases and 2 bases, with 10 bases remaining between them. Per germline, CDR1 SGHDN and CDR2 FVKESK. The CDR3 has 14 amino acids. As DNA, the CDR3 is TGTGCCAGCAGCCAACGAGACAGAACCTACGAGCAGTACTTC. Protein: CASSQRDRTYEQYF.

This clonotype occurred many times. The rearrangement links TRBV20-1 to TRBJ1-5; D ambiguous. Per germline, CDR1 DFQATT and CDR2 SNEGSKA (reference sequence). With 3 bases removed from V and 8 bases from J, the gap between germline ends came to 17 bases. This CDR3 spans 14 amino acids. CDR3 nucleotides: TGCAGTGCTAGTGTTGGAAATAGCTTGGAGCCCCAGCATTTT. As protein: CSASVGNSLEPQHF.

Remarks on this clonotype: A read error is possible here, since a much larger clone lies one base away. The rearrangement links TRBV4-3 to TRBJ2-2, with a tentative D call TRBD2 (5 bases). The germline gives CDR1 LGHNA, CDR2 YSLEER. The CDR3 covers 15 residues. In DNA form, the CDR3 reads TGCGCCAGCAGCCCGACGGACGGGGTCACCGGGGAGCTGCTTTTT. The encoded protein is CASSPTDGVTGELLF.

There are many counts of this clonotype. The gene calls are TRBV18 and TRBJ2-5; TRBD1 might be the D (6 bases). The CDR3 totals 14 residues. With 2 bases removed from V and 2 bases from J, the gap between germline ends came to 9 bases. Germline lookup yields CDR1 KGHSH and CDR2 LQKENI. CDR3 coding DNA: TGTGCCAGCTCACCATTACAGGGTCAAGAGACCCAGTACTTC. It encodes CASSPLQGQETQYF.